These T cell receptor beta chains were read from a single sample in a study of CD4 T cells in relation to SARS-CoV-2 and coronaviruses. No antigens are known for them. The table came from immunoSEQ multiplex PCR; TCRdb's copy has only in-frame clones and leaves some out. In the table there are 20,000 to 25,000 clones, approximately 72% of which are singletons. Sequencing input: CD4+ T cells from PBMCs, cultured in vitro. The receptors were gathered from a human donor in good health. Both conserved end residues are part of each CDR3. Each record gives: CDR3 DNA, CDR3 protein, D gene, V gene, clone size, J gene. A D gene is named only where the DNA matches it firmly. The listing skips clone size in some rows; elsewhere it reads once, few, many or a size class.

cdr3_nt: TGTGCCAGCAGCTTAACCTCAATGCGGGAAAAACTGTTTTTT; cdr3_aa: CASSLTSMREKLFF; d_call: NA; v_call: TRBV7-8; clone_size: NA; j_call: TRBJ1-4
cdr3_nt: TGTGCCAGCAGTTACCCTAGCGGGGGGGCTAACGAGCAGTACTTC; cdr3_aa: CASSYPSGGANEQYF; d_call: TRBD2; v_call: TRBV6-2/TRBV6-3; clone_size: NA; j_call: TRBJ2-7
cdr3_nt: TGTGCCACGACAGCTTTCTATGGCTACACCTTC; cdr3_aa: CATTAFYGYTF; d_call: NA; v_call: TRBV11-2; clone_size: NA; j_call: TRBJ1-2
cdr3_nt: TGTGCCAGCAGCCCGGGACAGGCCAACACAGATACGCAGTATTTT; cdr3_aa: CASSPGQANTDTQYF; d_call: TRBD1; v_call: TRBV7-2; clone_size: NA; j_call: TRBJ2-3
cdr3_nt: TGTGCCTGGGGGACCTCTGGAAACACCATATATTTT; cdr3_aa: CAWGTSGNTIYF; d_call: NA; v_call: TRBV30; clone_size: NA; j_call: TRBJ1-3
cdr3_nt: TGTGCCAGCAGCTTAGGCCTACAGGATCAGCCCCAGCATTTT; cdr3_aa: CASSLGLQDQPQHF; d_call: NA; v_call: TRBV7-6; clone_size: NA; j_call: TRBJ1-5
cdr3_nt: TGTGCCAGCAGCAAGAGGTTAGCGGACTCCTACAATGAGCAGTTCTTC; cdr3_aa: CASSKRLADSYNEQFF; d_call: NA; v_call: TRBV7-6; clone_size: NA; j_call: TRBJ2-1
cdr3_nt: TGCAGTTCTGGGGGGAGTTCTGAAGCTTTCTTT; cdr3_aa: CSSGGSSEAFF; d_call: NA; v_call: TRBV20-1; clone_size: NA; j_call: TRBJ1-1
cdr3_nt: TGCGCCAGCAGCTTAGCTCGCGACCGCACAGATACGCAGTATTTT; cdr3_aa: CASSLARDRTDTQYF; d_call: NA; v_call: TRBV5-1; clone_size: NA; j_call: TRBJ2-3
cdr3_nt: TGTGCCAGCAGCGTAGATAGCGACCCCACCGGGGAGCTGTTTTTT; cdr3_aa: CASSVDSDPTGELFF; d_call: NA; v_call: TRBV9; clone_size: few; j_call: TRBJ2-2
cdr3_nt: TGTGCCAGCAGCCAGGGCGTGAATAATGAAAAACTGTTTTTT; cdr3_aa: CASSQGVNNEKLFF; d_call: NA; v_call: TRBV9; clone_size: few; j_call: TRBJ1-4
cdr3_nt: TGTGCCAGCAGCTTATTCGGGGGAACGTCCAGGAACATTCAGTACTTC; cdr3_aa: CASSLFGGTSRNIQYF; d_call: NA; v_call: TRBV7-2; clone_size: few; j_call: TRBJ2-4
cdr3_nt: TGCGCCAGCAGCTTGGATTCTACACTGAACACCGGGGAGCTGTTTTTT; cdr3_aa: CASSLDSTLNTGELFF; d_call: NA; v_call: TRBV5-1; clone_size: NA; j_call: TRBJ2-2
cdr3_nt: TGTGCCAGCAGCGTACAGGGGATGAACACTGAAGCTTTCTTT; cdr3_aa: CASSVQGMNTEAFF; d_call: TRBD1; v_call: TRBV7-2; clone_size: NA; j_call: TRBJ1-1
cdr3_nt: TGTGCCAGCAGCACCCGGGATGGTAATGAAAAACTGTTTTTT; cdr3_aa: CASSTRDGNEKLFF; d_call: NA; v_call: TRBV7-2; clone_size: NA; j_call: TRBJ1-4
cdr3_nt: TGTGCCAGCAGTCAGGGAGGGGGTTCCTACGAGCAGTACTTC; cdr3_aa: CASSQGGGSYEQYF; d_call: NA; v_call: TRBV6-5; clone_size: NA; j_call: TRBJ2-7
cdr3_nt: TGCGCCAGCAGCCGGACCGGGAGGATCGGGAATGAGCAGTTCTTC; cdr3_aa: CASSRTGRIGNEQFF; d_call: TRBD2; v_call: TRBV4-1; clone_size: NA; j_call: TRBJ2-1
cdr3_nt: TGTGCCAGCAGTCCCGGACTAGCGGGGGGGCCAGCAGATACGCAGTATTTT; cdr3_aa: CASSPGLAGGPADTQYF; d_call: TRBD2; v_call: TRBV6-6; clone_size: NA; j_call: TRBJ2-3
cdr3_nt: TGTGCCAGTAGCCGACGGTCGACTAGCGGGAGGGGCGAGCAGTACTTC; cdr3_aa: CASSRRSTSGRGEQYF; d_call: TRBD2; v_call: TRBV19; clone_size: few; j_call: TRBJ2-7
cdr3_nt: TGTGCCAGCAGTTACCGGACTAGCGCCTCCTACAATGAGCAGTTCTTC; cdr3_aa: CASSYRTSASYNEQFF; d_call: TRBD2; v_call: TRBV6-5; clone_size: few; j_call: TRBJ2-1
cdr3_nt: TGCAGTGCTAGTCTCTCAGAGGAGACCCAGTACTTC; cdr3_aa: CSASLSEETQYF; d_call: NA; v_call: TRBV20-1; clone_size: NA; j_call: TRBJ2-5
cdr3_nt: TGTGCCAGTAGTACCCTGGATCGAAAAGAGACCCAGTACTTC; cdr3_aa: CASSTLDRKETQYF; d_call: NA; v_call: TRBV19; clone_size: NA; j_call: TRBJ2-5
cdr3_nt: TGTGCCAGCCGGACAGGGCTGACTGAAGCTTTCTTT; cdr3_aa: CASRTGLTEAFF; d_call: TRBD1; v_call: TRBV28; clone_size: NA; j_call: TRBJ1-1
cdr3_nt: TGTGCTAGTGGTTTGGAGGCTAGCGGGGGATACAATGAGCAGTTCTTC; cdr3_aa: CASGLEASGGYNEQFF; d_call: TRBD2; v_call: TRBV12-5; clone_size: NA; j_call: TRBJ2-1
cdr3_nt: TGTGCCAGCAGCCAAGATTCCGGGGCGAACACCGGGGAGCTGTTTTTT; cdr3_aa: CASSQDSGANTGELFF; d_call: NA; v_call: TRBV4-2; clone_size: few; j_call: TRBJ2-2
cdr3_nt: TGTGCCAGCTCACCGTTGATAGGGAATACCGGGGAGCTGTTTTTT; cdr3_aa: CASSPLIGNTGELFF; d_call: NA; v_call: TRBV18; clone_size: NA; j_call: TRBJ2-2
cdr3_nt: TGCAGCGTTCCGGGACAGAGCTCCTACGAGCAGTACTTC; cdr3_aa: CSVPGQSSYEQYF; d_call: TRBD1; v_call: TRBV29-1; clone_size: NA; j_call: TRBJ2-7
cdr3_nt: TGCGCCAGCAGGGGGGGTGGCAGGGCCGTCACTGAAGCTTTCTTT; cdr3_aa: CASRGGGRAVTEAFF; d_call: NA; v_call: TRBV23-1; clone_size: NA; j_call: TRBJ1-1
cdr3_nt: TGTGCCAGCTCACCACAGACTAGCGGATTCCAAGAGACCCAGTACTTC; cdr3_aa: CASSPQTSGFQETQYF; d_call: TRBD2; v_call: TRBV18; clone_size: NA; j_call: TRBJ2-5
cdr3_nt: TGTGCCAGCAGCCCTCGCGTCGGGGGGCTCACCGGGGAGCTGTTTTTT; cdr3_aa: CASSPRVGGLTGELFF; d_call: NA; v_call: TRBV11-3; clone_size: NA; j_call: TRBJ2-2
cdr3_nt: TGTGCCAGCTCATCCAGCGATAGCAATCAGCCCCAGCATTTT; cdr3_aa: CASSSSDSNQPQHF; d_call: NA; v_call: TRBV18; clone_size: NA; j_call: TRBJ1-5
cdr3_nt: TGCGCCAGCAGCCAGGGGGACAGCTATGGCTACACCTTC; cdr3_aa: CASSQGDSYGYTF; d_call: TRBD1; v_call: TRBV4-3; clone_size: few; j_call: TRBJ1-2
cdr3_nt: TGTGCCAGCAGCCTCGGGACAGGGGCTGGAAACACCATATATTTT; cdr3_aa: CASSLGTGAGNTIYF; d_call: TRBD1; v_call: TRBV11-3; clone_size: NA; j_call: TRBJ1-3
cdr3_nt: TGTGCCAGCAGCCAAGAAGAGGAGGGCAGTTCTTTCCAAGAGACCCAGTACTTC; cdr3_aa: CASSQEEEGSSFQETQYF; d_call: NA; v_call: TRBV3-1/TRBV3-2; clone_size: NA; j_call: TRBJ2-5
cdr3_nt: TGTGCCAGCAGTTTCGGCCACAATGAGCAGTTCTTC; cdr3_aa: CASSFGHNEQFF; d_call: NA; v_call: TRBV7-8; clone_size: NA; j_call: TRBJ2-1
cdr3_nt: TGTGCCAGCAGCCAAGATCCTAGCGGGAGAGGGGAGCTGTTTTTT; cdr3_aa: CASSQDPSGRGELFF; d_call: TRBD2; v_call: TRBV3-1/TRBV3-2; clone_size: NA; j_call: TRBJ2-2
cdr3_nt: TGTGCCAGCAGTTACGACAGGCGTTCCGGGCAGTTCTTC; cdr3_aa: CASSYDRRSGQFF; d_call: NA; v_call: TRBV6-5; clone_size: NA; j_call: TRBJ2-1
cdr3_nt: TGTGCCAGCTCACCATTTTCGGACAGTCTATATGGCTACACCTTC; cdr3_aa: CASSPFSDSLYGYTF; d_call: NA; v_call: TRBV18; clone_size: NA; j_call: TRBJ1-2
cdr3_nt: TGCGCCAGCAGCCCGTCACCAACTAGCGGGAGGGCTGGGGCCAACGTCCTGACTTTC; cdr3_aa: CASSPSPTSGRAGANVLTF; d_call: TRBD2; v_call: TRBV4-3; clone_size: few; j_call: TRBJ2-6
cdr3_nt: TGTGCCAGCTTACGGGACAGGGGGCTTCCTGAAGCTTTCTTT; cdr3_aa: CASLRDRGLPEAFF; d_call: TRBD1; v_call: TRBV6-5; clone_size: NA; j_call: TRBJ1-1
cdr3_nt: TGTGCTAGTGGCCTCGGGACAGGAGAGACCCAGTACTTC; cdr3_aa: CASGLGTGETQYF; d_call: TRBD1; v_call: TRBV12-5; clone_size: NA; j_call: TRBJ2-5
cdr3_nt: TGTGCCAGCTCCGCCGGGCCCTTATCCTACAATGAGCAGTTCTTC; cdr3_aa: CASSAGPLSYNEQFF; d_call: NA; v_call: TRBV7-9; clone_size: NA; j_call: TRBJ2-1
cdr3_nt: TGTGCCAGCAGCCCTTGGGACGGGAACACCGGGGAGCTGTTTTTT; cdr3_aa: CASSPWDGNTGELFF; d_call: NA; v_call: TRBV9; clone_size: few; j_call: TRBJ2-2
cdr3_nt: TGTGCCAGCAGCCCACCCGGACTAGCGGGGGGGGATGAGCAGTTCTTC; cdr3_aa: CASSPPGLAGGDEQFF; d_call: TRBD2; v_call: TRBV7-9; clone_size: once; j_call: TRBJ2-1
cdr3_nt: TGTGCCTGGGGACTAGCGGAGACCCAGTACTTC; cdr3_aa: CAWGLAETQYF; d_call: TRBD2; v_call: TRBV30; clone_size: NA; j_call: TRBJ2-5
cdr3_nt: TGTGCCAGCAGTGAGCCGGGACAGGGAAGTTCACCCCTCCACTTT; cdr3_aa: CASSEPGQGSSPLHF; d_call: TRBD1; v_call: TRBV25-1; clone_size: NA; j_call: TRBJ1-6
cdr3_nt: TGCGCCAGCAGCCAAGGCAACAGGGAAGGCGAGCAGTACTTC; cdr3_aa: CASSQGNREGEQYF; d_call: NA; v_call: TRBV4-3; clone_size: NA; j_call: TRBJ2-7
cdr3_nt: TGTGCCAGCAGTGAGCGGGCGGGGGATGCAGATACGCAGTATTTT; cdr3_aa: CASSERAGDADTQYF; d_call: TRBD2; v_call: TRBV2; clone_size: few; j_call: TRBJ2-3
cdr3_nt: TGTGCCAGCAGCTTAGCGGCGGGACGTCCCACAGATACGCAGTATTTT; cdr3_aa: CASSLAAGRPTDTQYF; d_call: NA; v_call: TRBV7-2; clone_size: NA; j_call: TRBJ2-3
cdr3_nt: TGTGCCAGAGCCGGGACTAGGAACACCGGGGAGCTGTTTTTT; cdr3_aa: CARAGTRNTGELFF; d_call: TRBD2; v_call: TRBV7-2; clone_size: few; j_call: TRBJ2-2
cdr3_nt: TGTGCCAGTAGTAGCCTCCGGGGGGATGGGGCCAACGTCCTGACTTTC; cdr3_aa: CASSSLRGDGANVLTF; d_call: TRBD2; v_call: TRBV19; clone_size: NA; j_call: TRBJ2-6
cdr3_nt: TGTGCCAGCAGCCAAAACAGGCACGGCGAGCAGTACTTC; cdr3_aa: CASSQNRHGEQYF; d_call: NA; v_call: TRBV11-3; clone_size: NA; j_call: TRBJ2-7